What follows are 11 T cell receptor beta chains derived from one specimen sequenced in a study of blood T cells in healthy people across ages. The second PCR ran roughly 6 to 11 cycles with a sample-barcoded 5' primer and J-beta primers. TCRdb ran MiXCR on the 5' RACE reads and lists one entry per CDR3 protein. The sample has about 1,500,000 distinct CDR3 sequences; 28% are singletons. Sequenced sample: blood. These receptors were obtained from a woman in her twenties or thirties in good health.

There are a few counts of this clonotype. This chain uses TRBV12-3 or TRBV12-4 with TRBJ2-7; 7 bases line up with TRBD1. Trimming removed 5 bases from V and 0 bases from J; junction bases left unmatched: 7. CDR3 size: 15 residues. For the CDR3, the DNA is TGTGCCAGCAGTACGACAGGGCCCAGCTCCTACGAGCAGTACTTC. This sequence encodes CASSTTGPSSYEQYF.

This clonotype has ten or more counts. V usage is TRBV20-1 and J usage is TRBJ2-3, with no clear D. Deletions cut 5 bases from V and 2 bases from J, with 8 bases between. This CDR3 has 12 residues. Germline lookup yields CDR1 DFQATT and CDR2 SNEGSKA (reference sequence). The CDR3 coding sequence is TGCAGTGCTGAGCTCCCCACAGATACGCAGTATTTT. Translated, it gives CSAELPTDTQYF.

This clonotype has just a few counts. The rearrangement links TRBV19 to TRBJ2-1, with D tentatively TRBD2 (5 bases). Germline-derived CDR1 and CDR2 are LNHDA and SQIVND (reference sequence). Trimming pared 4 bases from V and 0 bases from J, leaving 13 bases between. The CDR3 contains 16 residues. The CDR3 sequence is CASSRASQSSYNEQFF. CDR3 in DNA: TGTGCCAGTAGTAGGGCTAGCCAGAGCTCCTACAATGAGCAGTTCTTC.

The rearrangement links TRBV30 to TRBJ2-7; D is possibly TRBD2 (5 bases). Trimming removed 5 bases at V and 4 bases at J, with 6 bases between. The CDR3 loop spans 10 amino acids. In germline, CDR1 is GTSNPN, CDR2 SVGIG (reference sequence). For the CDR3, the DNA is TGTGCCTGGGGAGGTTACGAGCAGTACTTC. Translated: CAWGGYEQYF.

This clonotype has a single count. A much bigger clone sits one base away, suggesting this may be a read error. The chain employs TRBV6-5 and TRBJ2-7; TRBD2 agrees at 8 bases. V dropped 6 bases and J dropped 2; count of bases not matched to a gene: 6. Per germline, CDR1 MNHEY and CDR2 SVGAGI. This CDR3 contains 14 residues. The CDR3 spells CASRMSGRAYEQYF. The CDR3 coding sequence is TGTGCCAGCAGGATGAGCGGGAGAGCCTACGAGCAGTACTTC.

To note about this clonotype: One end of the junction does not line up with germline, which may come from a read error. The CDR3 bases are TGCAGCGTTGGGATCCTGAATGAAAAACGGTTTTTT. Translating it yields CSVGILNEKRFF. V usage is TRBV29-1 and J usage is TRBJ1-4, with D unresolved. Germline V gene lookup returns CDR1 SQVTM and CDR2 ANQGSEA. This CDR3 comprises 12 residues. The full variable domain, completed using reference TRBV29-1 and TRBJ1-4, is SAVISQKPSRDICQRGTSLTIQCQVDSQVTMMFWYRQQPGQSLTLIATANQGSEATYESGFVIDKFPISRPNLTFSTLTVSNMSPEDSSIYLCSVGILNEKRFFGSGTQLSVL.

This clonotype appeared once. The chain employs TRBV28 and TRBJ1-2; 7 bases map to TRBD1. Trimming at V came to 4 bases and at J to 5 bases, leaving 7 bases not matched to a gene. CDR3 size: 14 residues. Germline V gene data show CDR1 as MDHEN and CDR2 as SYDVKM. The CDR3 region is CASSWGTEQYGYTF. As DNA, the CDR3 is TGTGCCAGCAGTTGGGGGACAGAACAATATGGCTACACCTTC.

Points on this clonotype: This may arise from a read error, as a much more abundant clone is one base away. This sequence joins TRBV7-9 and TRBJ2-1; D perhaps matches TRBD1 (8 bases). Between the trimmed V and J ends, which lost 5 bases and 7 bases, there was a span of 18 bases. This CDR3 is built from 15 residues. Per the germline V gene, CDR1 is SEHNR and CDR2 is FQNEAQ (reference sequence). This CDR3 is CASSRTQGGGNEQFF. Written as DNA, the CDR3 is TGTGCCAGCAGCCGTACACAGGGGGGAGGGAATGAGCAGTTCTTC.

This chain connects TRBV20-1 to TRBJ2-4, with D unresolved. This CDR3 contains 12 residues. V shed 0 bases and J shed 13 bases, with 13 bases lying between them. Germline V gene sequence: CDR1 DFQATT, CDR2 SNEGSKA (reference sequence). The CDR3 region is CSARDRVEEQYF. CDR3 coding DNA: TGCAGTGCTAGAGACCGGGTAGAAGAGCAGTACTTC.

V gene TRBV27 combines with J gene TRBJ1-2; the D is unclear. Germline values: CDR1 MNHEY, CDR2 SMNVEV (reference sequence). This CDR3 is 14 amino acids long. The ends were cut back, 3 bases at V and 3 bases at J, with 11 bases in the middle. Written as DNA, the CDR3 is TGTGCCAGCAGTTTTACCCGGATCGACTATGGCTACACCTTC. This translates into CASSFTRIDYGYTF.

This clonotype has a count of ten or more. The V call is TRBV5-1, the J call TRBJ2-7; 10 bases match TRBD2. The trim removed 4 bases at V and 0 bases at J, leaving 4 bases unmatched. The CDR3 totals 15 residues. CDR1 and CDR2 from the germline V gene are SGHRS and YFSETQ. CDR3 DNA sequence: TGCGCCAGCAGCACCGGACTAGCGGCCTCCTACGAGCAGTACTTC. Its protein product is CASSTGLAASYEQYF.